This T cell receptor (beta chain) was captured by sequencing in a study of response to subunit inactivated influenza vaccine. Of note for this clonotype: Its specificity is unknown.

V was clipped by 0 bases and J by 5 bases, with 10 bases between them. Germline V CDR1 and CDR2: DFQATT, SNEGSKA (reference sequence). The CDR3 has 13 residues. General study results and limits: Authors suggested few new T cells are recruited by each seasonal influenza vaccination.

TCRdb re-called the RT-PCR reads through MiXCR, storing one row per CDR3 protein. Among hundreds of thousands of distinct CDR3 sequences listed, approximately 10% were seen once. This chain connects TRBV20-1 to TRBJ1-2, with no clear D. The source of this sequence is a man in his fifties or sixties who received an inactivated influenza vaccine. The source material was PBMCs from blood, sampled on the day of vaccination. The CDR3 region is CSARDRASYGYTF. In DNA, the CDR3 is TGCAGTGCTAGAGATAGGGCGTCTTATGGCTACACCTTC.